Each of the 8 T cell receptor beta chains below was sequenced from the same sample in a study of T cells in Graves' hyperthyroidism and ophthalmopathy. Researchers amplified the TCR beta CDR3 regions from RNA transcripts. The HTBI primer set drove a first-round RT-PCR of the TCR CDR3. TCRdb analysed the multiplex PCR reads with MiXCR anew, one entry per CDR3 protein. The sample consists of hundreds of thousands of distinct CDR3 sequences, around 21% of them appearing once. The sequenced sample was blood. The receptors here all came from a man aged 25 to 45 with Graves' ophthalmopathy.

V and J are TRBV20-1 and TRBJ1-1; D gene unclear. The CDR3 is 13 residues long. V lost 5 bases and J 0 bases, leaving 10 bases between the germline ends. Per the germline V gene, CDR1 is DFQATT and CDR2 is SNEGSKA (reference sequence). CDR3 loop: CSAAGPLNTEAFF. In DNA form, the CDR3 reads TGCAGTGCTGCTGGACCGCTGAACACTGAAGCTTTCTTT.

This clonotype was seen a few times. This sequence joins TRBV20-1 and TRBJ1-2; 7 nucleotides agree with TRBD1. The CDR3 loop spans 13 amino acids. Germline values: CDR1 DFQATT, CDR2 SNEGSKA (reference sequence). Trimming at V came to 1 base and at J to 4 bases, leaving 3 bases not matched to a gene. CDR3 bases: TGCAGTGCTAGAGGACAGGGCGGCTATGGCTACACCTTC. Residues: CSARGQGGYGYTF.

This clonotype occurred many times. The chain is built from TRBV20-1 and TRBJ1-5; no definite D call. The CDR3 is made up of 14 amino acids. Germline V gene data show CDR1 as DFQATT and CDR2 as SNEGSKA (reference sequence). Trimming took 6 bases from V and 5 from J, leaving 17 bases between them. In DNA, the CDR3 is TGCAGTGCCCGTAAAGGTTGGACGGATCAGCCCCAGCATTTT. This encodes CSARKGWTDQPQHF.

A few counts support this clonotype. V usage is TRBV20-1 and J usage is TRBJ2-5, with a weak D call TRBD1 (7 bases). V was shortened by 6 bases and J by 2 bases, with 19 bases between the two germline ends. The CDR3 sequence is 15 residues long. The germline V gene has CDR1 DFQATT and CDR2 SNEGSKA (reference sequence). Here the CDR3 DNA reads TGCAGTGCCTCCCAGGGGGGCAAGGGGCAAGAGACCCAGTACTTC. Protein sequence: CSASQGGKGQETQYF.

This clonotype was seen a handful of times. The chain couples TRBV19 to TRBJ1-1, with D maybe TRBD1 (6 bases). Between the trimmed V and J ends, which lost 4 bases and 1 base, there was a span of 25 bases. Germline V lookup: CDR1 LNHDA, CDR2 SQIVND (reference sequence). The CDR3 runs 19 residues. CDR3 amino acids: CASSSTGVRWRGANTEAFF. The CDR3 region has the DNA TGTGCCAGTAGTAGCACGGGGGTCCGATGGCGGGGGGCGAACACTGAAGCTTTCTTT.

This clonotype was detected only a few times. The gene calls are TRBV6-1 and TRBJ2-7; 8 bases line up with TRBD1. J gave up 7 bases and V 6 bases, and 8 bases lay outside the gene matches. Germline V gene lookup returns CDR1 MNHNS and CDR2 SASEGT. The CDR3 spans 13 residues. DNA of the CDR3: TGTGCCAGCAGACTGCAGGGGGCGAGGGAGCAGTACTTC. It is translated as CASRLQGAREQYF.

This clonotype was recorded many times. The chain is built from TRBV7-2 and TRBJ2-7, with a weak D call TRBD1 (6 bases). CDR1 and CDR2 from the germline V gene are SGHTA and FQGNSA. V was pared by 5 bases and J by 5 bases, with 13 bases between. The CDR3 has 13 amino acids. CDR3 residues: CASSRRTGNEQYF. The DNA of the CDR3 is TGTGCCAGCAGCCGCCGCACAGGGAACGAGCAGTACTTC.

The chain links TRBV2 to TRBJ2-7; a possible D gene is TRBD2 (6 bases). Trimming took 10 bases from V and 3 from J, leaving 10 bases between them. Germline V gene sequence: CDR1 SNHLY, CDR2 FYNNEI. The CDR3 sequence is 11 residues long. DNA of the CDR3: TGTGCCACCCGGGAGCGCTACGAGCAGTACTTC. As protein: CATRERYEQYF.